Listed below are T cell receptor beta chains from one sample, sequenced in a study of shared clonotypes between healthy human individuals. Profiling relied on immunoSEQ multiplex PCR, and the TCRdb table lists in-frame clones only, not all of them. Of around 2.1 million clones listed, approximately 96% are singletons. Sequenced: naive CD4+ T cells sorted from blood. These receptors all come from a man aged 18 to 30 in good health. Each CDR3 is given with its conserved first and last residue. The order of the fields is CDR3 length, D gene, clone size, J gene, V gene, CDR3 protein, CDR3 DNA. The D gene is left open where the match is weak. Rows may omit the clone size; those that give it use once, few, many or a size class.

11 | NA | once | TRBJ2-5 | TRBV28 | CASSELETQYF | TGTGCCAGCAGCGAACTGGAGACCCAGTACTTC
15 | TRBD1 | NA | TRBJ1-6 | TRBV4-3 | CASSPRETGGSPLHF | TGCGCCAGCAGCCCTCGCGAGACAGGGGGTTCACCCCTCCACTTT
14 | TRBD2 | NA | TRBJ2-7 | TRBV7-2 | CASSWTSGSYEQYF | TGTGCCAGCAGCTGGACTAGCGGGAGTTACGAGCAGTACTTC
17 | NA | NA | TRBJ1-6 | TRBV5-1 | CASSLDSVGSSREPLHF | TGCGCCAGCAGCTTGGATTCCGTCGGGTCGAGCCGGGAACCCCTCCACTTT
13 | NA | NA | TRBJ1-2 | TRBV5-4 | CASSQGEGYGYTF | TGTGCCAGCAGCCAGGGCGAGGGCTATGGCTACACCTTC
16 | TRBD2 | NA | TRBJ2-1 | TRBV6-1 | CASSEQGSGSSHEQFF | TGTGCCAGCAGTGAACAGGGTAGCGGGAGTTCTCATGAGCAGTTCTTC
17 | NA | NA | TRBJ1-5 | TRBV7-2 | CASSLVTLGNGDQPQHF | TGTGCCAGCAGCTTAGTAACCTTGGGGAACGGGGATCAGCCCCAGCATTTT
16 | TRBD1 | NA | TRBJ1-2 | TRBV6-1 | CASSVDRAPDRYGYTF | TGTGCCAGCAGTGTTGACAGGGCGCCAGACCGCTATGGCTACACCTTC
14 | TRBD2 | NA | TRBJ2-7 | TRBV30 | CAWTGTSGNYEQYF | TGTGCCTGGACGGGGACTAGCGGGAACTACGAGCAGTACTTC
13 | TRBD1 | NA | TRBJ1-1 | TRBV6-1 | CASSGQGVSEAFF | TGTGCCAGCAGTGGACAGGGAGTTTCTGAAGCTTTCTTT
15 | NA | NA | TRBJ1-3 | TRBV5-1 | CASSLGSGSGNTIYF | TGCGCCAGCAGCTTGGGGTCAGGGTCTGGAAACACCATATATTTT
14 | NA | NA | TRBJ2-6 | TRBV10-2 | CASRDRSGANVLTF | TGCGCCAGCAGGGACCGCTCTGGGGCCAACGTCCTGACTTTC
14 | NA | NA | TRBJ1-4 | TRBV6-5 | CASSQGGRFEKLFF | TGTGCCAGCAGTCAAGGCGGAAGATTTGAAAAACTGTTTTTT
14 | NA | NA | TRBJ2-7 | TRBV25-1 | CASSEGTLFYEQYF | TGTGCCAGCAGTGAAGGGACACTTTTCTACGAGCAGTACTTC
14 | NA | NA | TRBJ1-6 | TRBV7-2 | CASSGGPEGSPLHF | TGTGCCAGCAGCGGTGGCCCAGAAGGGTCACCCCTCCACTTT
13 | NA | once | TRBJ1-2 | TRBV5-1 | CASSLGQVYGYTF | TGCGCCAGCAGCTTGGGGCAGGTCTATGGCTACACCTTC
14 | NA | NA | TRBJ2-7 | TRBV11-2 | CASSLAMARYEQYF | TGTGCCAGCAGCTTAGCTATGGCGCGCTACGAGCAGTACTTC
11 | NA | NA | TRBJ1-1 | TRBV30 | CAWSVGLEAFF | TGTGCCTGGAGTGTAGGGCTGGAAGCTTTCTTT
16 | TRBD2 | NA | TRBJ2-7 | TRBV10-1 | CASSPRLAGGLPEQYF | TGCGCCAGCTCTCCCCGACTAGCGGGAGGCCTGCCCGAGCAGTACTTC
18 | TRBD2 | NA | TRBJ2-3 | TRBV5-1 | CASSLARTSGEITDTQYF | TGCGCCAGCAGCTTGGCCAGGACTAGCGGGGAAATCACAGATACGCAGTATTTT
13 | NA | NA | TRBJ2-7 | TRBV27 | CASSLGGSGEQYF | TGTGCCAGCAGTTTAGGGGGGTCAGGAGAGCAGTACTTC
15 | TRBD1 | NA | TRBJ2-7 | TRBV6-1 | CATSPLGTGGYEQYF | TGTGCCACCTCCCCTTTGGGGACAGGGGGCTACGAGCAGTACTTC
10 | NA | NA | TRBJ1-1 | TRBV20-1 | CSAIVTGAFF | TGCAGTGCTATAGTGACGGGAGCTTTCTTT
14 | TRBD2 | NA | TRBJ2-1 | TRBV7-9 | CASSPGLADNEQFF | TGTGCCAGCAGTCCGGGACTAGCGGACAATGAGCAGTTCTTC
12 | NA | NA | TRBJ1-1 | TRBV5-4 | CASIGKGTEAFF | TGTGCCAGCATCGGGAAGGGGACTGAAGCTTTCTTT
16 | TRBD2 | once | TRBJ2-3 | TRBV12-5 | CASGLNSGTSPLTQYF | TGTGCTAGTGGTTTGAACTCCGGGACTAGTCCTCTTACGCAGTATTTT